This TCR beta chain stems from a study of neoadjuvant anti-PD-1 for oral cavity cancer. This clone is labeled medium-sized. Repertoires were generated with immunoSEQ multiplex PCR, while TCRdb's copy carries only in-frame clones and drops some. This table holds around 15,000 clones, roughly 40% found once. The time point is: after neoadjuvant nivolumab, at surgical resection. Per the germline V gene, CDR1 is MDHEN and CDR2 is SYDVKM. V was pared by 5 bases and J by 4 bases, with 12 bases of the junction left unmatched. This CDR3 is 16 amino acids long. The V gene is TRBV28, the J gene TRBJ1-2; 8 bases are a match to TRBD1. This material consisted of tumor tissue, taken after nivolumab (anti-PD-1) treatment. This sequence was found in a person aged 35 to 85 with oral cavity squamous cell carcinoma. CDR3 coding DNA: TGTGCCAGCAGTCGACCCGGACAGGGCCTACGCTATGGCTACACCTTC. Its protein is CASSRPGQGLRYGYTF.